Listed here is a single T cell receptor beta chain. This clonotype came up many times. The antigen it binds to is not known. No clone much larger than this one lies a single base away; base qualities are absent. Reads for this sample came from an Illumina HiSeq 2500. TCR beta libraries were prepared by quantitative 5'-RACE with molecular barcodes. The authors processed their data as follows. A new computational method, built on a probabilistic model of VDJ rearrangement, was used to identify disease-linked TCR variants. Using fastp trimming at Q25 and MiXCR clonotype assembly, TCRdb reanalyzed the public sequencing data and kept in-frame beta chains. CDR3 protein duplicates are merged, each entry listing the most common genes and DNA. TCRdb, rather than the study authors, made the V and J calls. Recorded for this sample are some 150,000 distinct CDR3 sequences; roughly 10% of them occurred a single time. Roughly 4.3% of the sample lies in the top ten.

This sample is part of a study of CD8 T cells in ankylosing spondylitis (dated 2017 in TCRdb). With regard to the full study: The study set out to find disease-linked TCR variants by profiling T cell receptor beta repertoires in ankylosing spondylitis patients and healthy donors. The full study cohort was made up of over 20 ankylosing spondylitis patients and 108 healthy donors. Peripheral blood samples were taken, and synovial fluid was additionally collected from ankylosing spondylitis patients. Study-wide findings and limitations: A TCR beta motif of several highly homologous amino acid variants appeared characteristic of blood from ankylosing spondylitis patients. The disease-linked clones were reported as significantly enriched in matched synovial fluid samples from ankylosing spondylitis patients. The disease-linked clones showed a CD8+ phenotype and occurred at relatively low frequencies in peripheral blood. Some motif variants were previously reported in synovial fluid and blood of reactive arthritis patients, suggesting common disease-initiation mechanisms.

Reading from cysteine to phenylalanine, the CDR3 counts 15 amino acids. Left in the record is the CDR3 DNA by itself, 45 bases read in frame from the first base. Via the germline V gene (reference sequence), CDR1 is LNHDA and CDR2 SQIVND. Relative to germline, V is missing 6 bases and J is missing 6 bases, with 10 bases of the junction outside any gene match. Sequences were obtained from blood, either unsorted or a sorted T cell fraction (not recorded which). This chain joins TRBV19 to TRBJ2-3, and 9 junctional nucleotides match TRBD1. This clonotype was obtained from a female donor with ankylosing spondylitis or in good health (not recorded which). CDR3 loop: CASSPRGQGLDTQYF. The DNA sequence reads TGTGCCAGTAGCCCCCGGGGACAGGGCTTGGATACGCAGTATTTT.